This TCR beta chain was retrieved from a study of control samples from healthy donors and cancer patients. This CDR3 has 13 residues. Germline CDR1 and CDR2: MGHRA and YSYEKL. The V gene lost 3 bases and the J gene lost 5 bases, with 8 bases spanning the gap. Here immunoSEQ multiplex PCR was the method, and the copy in TCRdb shows in-frame clones only, minus some. Of approximately 230,000 clones listed, roughly 87% are singletons. For this clone: The sample has other DNA sequences that encode this CDR3 too.

J is TRBJ1-5 and V is TRBV4-1; D might be TRBD1 (5 bases). The receptor was isolated from a woman in her sixties with lung cancer. The sample consisted of PBMCs. CDR3 in amino acids: CASSQGVDQPQHF. The CDR3 nucleotides are TGCGCCAGCAGCCAGGGGGTAGATCAGCCCCAGCATTTT.